A single sample is the source of the 12 T cell receptor beta chains below, sequenced in a study of blood T cell repertoires in COVID-19. Profiled with immunoSEQ multiplex PCR; TCRdb holds only in-frame clones, not every one. Of fewer than 250,000 clones detected, about 91% appear once; the ten largest clones hold 2.5% to 3%. Sequenced material: PBMCs or T cells enriched from blood (not recorded which). The receptors here all came from a woman in her 30s with acute COVID-19.

The chain recombines TRBV10-3 with TRBJ2-2; 8 bases are a match to TRBD1. CDR1 is ENHRY and CDR2 is SYGVKD in the germline V gene. CDR3 length equals 15 residues. With V trimmed by 6 bases and J by 0 bases, 3 bases remained unmatched. The CDR3 is CAIRRQGSNTGELFF. The CDR3 DNA is TGTGCCATCAGGAGACAGGGGTCGAACACCGGGGAGCTGTTTTTT.

The rearrangement uses TRBV12-3 or TRBV12-4 and TRBJ2-3, with D uncertain. The CDR3 loop spans 13 amino acids. Deletions cut 6 bases from V and 5 bases from J, with 12 bases between. The CDR3 nucleotides read TGTGCCAGCAGAAACGCTAGGCGAGATACGCAGTATTTT. Amino acids: CASRNARRDTQYF.

The chain combines TRBV6-5 with TRBJ1-2; D is possibly TRBD1 (6 bases). Trimming took off 4 bases at V and 6 bases at J, with 15 bases between the two ends. The CDR3 extends over 14 amino acids. From germline, CDR1 is MNHEY and CDR2 SVGAGI. The CDR3 reads CASSWNRGHHGYTF. The CDR3 coding sequence is TGTGCCAGCAGTTGGAACCGGGGACACCATGGCTACACCTTC.

The rearrangement links TRBV4-1 to TRBJ1-1, with 8 bases that match TRBD1. With 1 base clipped from V and 5 bases from J, the junction kept 6 bases outside the gene matches. Germline CDR1 is MGHRA and CDR2 is YSYEKL. The CDR3 covers 15 residues. The CDR3 spells CASSQGTGRLTEAFF. The CDR3, as DNA: TGCGCCAGCAGCCAAGGGACAGGGAGGCTAACTGAAGCTTTCTTT.

The chain combines TRBV5-5 with TRBJ1-2; D uncertain. CDR1 is SGHKS, CDR2 YYEKEE, per germline (reference sequence). The CDR3 extends over 14 amino acids. V was clipped by 3 bases and J by 6 bases, with 15 bases between them. CDR3 in amino acids: CASSWLIRVNGYTF. CDR3 DNA sequence: TGTGCCAGCAGCTGGCTTATACGGGTCAATGGCTACACCTTC.

This clone was counted once. This rearrangement joins TRBV11-2 to TRBJ2-5; D is unresolved. Looked up from germline, CDR1 is SGHAT and CDR2 is FQNNGV. V was cut by 0 bases and J by 3 bases, with 8 bases left in between. The CDR3 sequence is 14 residues long. CDR3 nucleotides: TGTGCCAGCAGCTTAGACCCGGAGAAAGAGACCCAGTACTTC. It yields the protein CASSLDPEKETQYF.

The chain joins TRBV7-8 to TRBJ2-1; 9 nucleotides agree with TRBD2. The V gene's germline CDR1 is SGHVS and CDR2 FQNEAQ. The V segment lost 5 bases and the J segment 4 bases; nucleotides outside the gene matches: 6. CDR3 length: 15 residues. CDR3 DNA sequence: TGTGCCAGCAGCCCCCGGGCGGGGGGGTACAATGAGCAGTTCTTC. Its translation is CASSPRAGGYNEQFF.

This clone occurred once. V usage is TRBV6-2 or TRBV6-3 and J usage is TRBJ1-5, with TRBD1 identical over 7 bases. Germline CDR1 MNHEY, CDR2 SVGEGT. The CDR3 contains 18 residues. The V gene end was trimmed by 0 bases and the J gene end by 3 bases; junction bases not matched to a gene: 11. CDR3 in DNA: TGTGCCAGCAGTTACTCGGGACAAAGGGGGCCCTACAATCAGCCCCAGCATTTT. Translation: CASSYSGQRGPYNQPQHF.

This chain connects TRBV9 to TRBJ1-2, with D perhaps TRBD1 (5 bases). Per germline, CDR1 SGDLS and CDR2 YYNGEE. V was pared by 2 bases and J by 0 bases, with 11 bases between. There are 15 residues in the CDR3. This CDR3 is CASSVQGNSNYGYTF. In DNA form, the CDR3 reads TGTGCCAGCAGCGTGCAGGGCAATTCTAACTATGGCTACACCTTC. The whole variable domain, remainder taken from reference TRBV9 and TRBJ1-2, is DSGVTQTPKHLITATGQRVTLRCSPRSGDLSVYWYQQSLDQGLQFLIQYYNGEERAKGNILERFSAQQFPDLHSELNLSSLELGDSALYFCASSVQGNSNYGYTFGSGTRLTVV.

V usage is TRBV5-5 and J usage is TRBJ1-4, with D maybe TRBD1 (6 bases). Germline CDR1 and CDR2: SGHKS and YYEKEE (reference sequence). The CDR3 runs 14 residues. Trimming pared 3 bases from V and 7 bases from J, leaving 13 bases between. The CDR3 region has the DNA TGTGCCAGCAGCTACCAACAGGGCCTTGAAAAACTGTTTTTT. Encoded protein: CASSYQQGLEKLFF.

The chain combines TRBV7-9 with TRBJ1-5; D is possibly TRBD1 (6 bases). Trimming took 3 bases from V and 8 from J, leaving 20 bases between them. CDR3 length: 16 residues. Germline V gene sequence: CDR1 SEHNR, CDR2 FQNEAQ (reference sequence). The CDR3 region is CASSFDSGTRAKPQHF. The CDR3 DNA reads as TGTGCCAGCAGCTTCGACTCCGGGACACGGGCAAAGCCCCAGCATTTT. The entire variable domain, with the rest obtained from reference TRBV7-9 and TRBJ1-5, is as follows: DTGVSQNPRHKITKRGQNVTFRCDPISEHNRLYWYRQTLGQGPEFLTYFQNEAQLEKSRLLSDRFSAERPKGSFSTLEIQRTEQGDSAMYLCASSFDSGTRAKPQHFGDGTRLSIL.

This chain joins TRBV7-9 and TRBJ1-6, with a weak D call TRBD1 (6 bases). V lost 2 bases and J lost 7, with 9 bases in between. CDR3 length equals 14 residues. Germline values: CDR1 SEHNR, CDR2 FQNEAQ (reference sequence). The CDR3 region has the DNA TGTGCCAGCAGCTTATGGCAGGGGAATTCACCCCTCCACTTT. It encodes CASSLWQGNSPLHF. Full variable domain (remainder filled in from reference TRBV7-9 and TRBJ1-6): DTGVSQNPRHKITKRGQNVTFRCDPISEHNRLYWYRQTLGQGPEFLTYFQNEAQLEKSRLLSDRFSAERPKGSFSTLEIQRTEQGDSAMYLCASSLWQGNSPLHFGNGTRLTVT.